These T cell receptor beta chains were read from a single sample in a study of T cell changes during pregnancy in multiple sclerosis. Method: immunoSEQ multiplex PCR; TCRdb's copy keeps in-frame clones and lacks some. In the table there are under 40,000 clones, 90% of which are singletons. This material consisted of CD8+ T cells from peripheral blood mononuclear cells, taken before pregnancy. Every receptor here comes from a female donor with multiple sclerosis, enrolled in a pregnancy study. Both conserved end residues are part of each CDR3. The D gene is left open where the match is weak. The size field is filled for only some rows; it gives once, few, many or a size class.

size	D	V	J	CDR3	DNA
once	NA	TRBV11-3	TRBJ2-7	CASSLGGTATYEQYF	TGTGCCAGCAGCTTAGGCGGGACCGCCACCTACGAGCAGTACTTC
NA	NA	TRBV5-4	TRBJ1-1	CASSSHPTESSEAFF	TGTGCCAGCAGCTCTCACCCTACAGAGAGTTCAGAAGCTTTCTTT
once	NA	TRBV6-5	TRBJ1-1	CASSYTAEFQTEAFF	TGTGCCAGCAGTTACACCGCAGAATTCCAGACTGAAGCTTTCTTT
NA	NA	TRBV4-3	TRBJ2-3	CASSQAQGDTQYF	TGCGCCAGCAGCCAAGCTCAGGGAGATACGCAGTATTTT
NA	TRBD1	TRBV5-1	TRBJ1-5	CASSLHLGQGSAQHF	TGCGCCAGCAGCTTGCACTTAGGACAGGGGAGCGCCCAGCATTTT
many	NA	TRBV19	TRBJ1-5	CASSPVGGFYSNQPQHF	TGTGCCAGTAGTCCCGTGGGAGGATTTTATAGCAATCAGCCCCAGCATTTT
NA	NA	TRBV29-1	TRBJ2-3	CSVEEGAADTQYF	TGCAGCGTTGAGGAGGGGGCCGCAGATACGCAGTATTTT
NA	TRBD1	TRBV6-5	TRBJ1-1	CASSYQGAGNTEAFF	TGTGCCAGCAGTTACCAGGGGGCGGGGAACACTGAAGCTTTCTTT
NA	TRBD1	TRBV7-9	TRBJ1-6	CASSLDHDRDSPLHF	TGTGCCAGCAGCTTAGATCACGACAGGGACTCACCCCTCCACTTT
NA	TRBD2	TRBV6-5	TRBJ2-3	CASTPSGSADTQYF	TGTGCCAGCACCCCTAGCGGGAGTGCAGATACGCAGTATTTT
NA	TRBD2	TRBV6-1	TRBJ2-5	CASSDGLGTQETQYF	TGTGCCAGCAGTGATGGACTAGGTACGCAAGAGACCCAGTACTTC
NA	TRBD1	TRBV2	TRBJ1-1	CASKGDRGVGTEAFF	TGTGCCAGCAAGGGCGACAGGGGAGTAGGGACTGAAGCTTTCTTT
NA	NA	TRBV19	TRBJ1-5	CASRYSNQPQHF	TGTGCCAGTAGGTATAGCAATCAGCCCCAGCATTTT
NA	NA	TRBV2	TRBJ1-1	CASSEEALSTEAFF	TGTGCCAGCAGTGAAGAAGCTTTATCCACTGAAGCTTTCTTT
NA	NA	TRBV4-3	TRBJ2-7	CASSQERGLGYEQYF	TGCGCCAGCAGCCAAGAGCGGGGTCTAGGATACGAGCAGTACTTC
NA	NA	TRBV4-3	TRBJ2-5	CASSQDRSGRETQYF	TGCGCCAGCAGCCAAGATAGGTCAGGGCGAGAGACCCAGTACTTC
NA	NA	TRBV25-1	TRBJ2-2	CASQGLKDLAGELFF	TGTGCCAGCCAGGGGCTCAAGGATTTAGCCGGGGAGCTGTTTTTT
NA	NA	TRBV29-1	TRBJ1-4	CSVGVGPGEKLFF	TGCAGCGTTGGAGTTGGACCGGGGGAAAAACTGTTTTTT
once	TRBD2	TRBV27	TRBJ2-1	CASSSPSGRRRNEQFF	TGTGCCAGCAGCTCCCCCAGCGGGAGACGGAGAAATGAGCAGTTCTTC
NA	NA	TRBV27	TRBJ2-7	CASSPSPGSVYEQYF	TGTGCCAGCAGTCCTTCACCGGGATCCGTCTACGAGCAGTACTTC
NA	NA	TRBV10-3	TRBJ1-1	CAISEGSVMGGFDTEAFF	TGTGCCATCAGTGAAGGTAGCGTAATGGGGGGGTTTGACACTGAAGCTTTCTTT
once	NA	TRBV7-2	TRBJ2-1	CASSLNSGTPSSYNEQFF	TGTGCCAGCAGCTTAAATTCTGGGACACCGAGCTCCTACAATGAGCAGTTCTTC
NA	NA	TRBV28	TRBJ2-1	CASSLEGGSYNEQFF	TGTGCCAGCAGTTTAGAAGGGGGCTCCTACAATGAGCAGTTCTTC
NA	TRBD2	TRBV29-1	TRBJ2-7	CSGETSDYEQYF	TGCAGCGGGGAGACTAGCGACTACGAGCAGTACTTC